This T cell receptor beta chain emerged from a study of patients and donors after allogeneic stem cell transplantation. This clonotype appeared a few times. The V segment lost 4 bases and the J segment 9 bases; nucleotides outside the gene matches: 8. CDR1 is ENHRY and CDR2 is SYGVKD in the germline V gene. The CDR3 length is 15 residues. One entry per CDR3 protein results from TCRdb running MiXCR on the RT-PCR reads. The table includes fewer than 500,000 distinct CDR3 sequences, roughly 16% detected once. The TCR originated in a human donor who was either an allogeneic HSCT recipient or a stem cell or donor lymphocyte infusion donor (not recorded which). It is not recorded whose cells these are; they may come from a transplant donor. The chain carries TRBV10-3 and TRBJ1-6; 8 bases are shared with TRBD1. Sequencing used blood, either unsorted or a sorted T cell fraction (not recorded which). Written as DNA, the CDR3 is TGTGCCATCAGTGGACGGACAGGGATAAGTTCACCCCTCCACTTT. Translating gives CAISGRTGISSPLHF.